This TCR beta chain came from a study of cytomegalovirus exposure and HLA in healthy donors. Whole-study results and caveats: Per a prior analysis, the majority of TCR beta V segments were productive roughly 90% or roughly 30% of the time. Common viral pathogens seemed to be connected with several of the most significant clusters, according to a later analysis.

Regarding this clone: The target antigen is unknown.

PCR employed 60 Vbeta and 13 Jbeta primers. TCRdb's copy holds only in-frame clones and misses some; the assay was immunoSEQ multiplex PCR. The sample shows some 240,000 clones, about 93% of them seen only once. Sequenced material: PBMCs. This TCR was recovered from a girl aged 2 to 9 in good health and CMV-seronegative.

The CDR3 coding sequence is TGTGCCAGCAGCTCGTGGGGGGCAACTAATGAAAAACTGTTTTTT. The encoded protein is CASSSWGATNEKLFF. The V call is TRBV6-6, the J call TRBJ1-4, with a possible D match to TRBD1 (5 bases). Deletions cut 6 bases from V and 0 bases from J, with 11 bases between. Germline-derived CDR1 and CDR2 are MNHNY and SVGAGI (reference sequence). This CDR3 is 15 amino acids long.